This is a list of T cell receptor beta chains from one sample in a study of T cell responses to AZD1222 COVID-19 vaccine. Method: immunoSEQ multiplex PCR; TCRdb's copy keeps in-frame clones and lacks some. The table records about 120,000 clones, approximately 85% of them present only once. This specimen consisted of peripheral blood, obtained on day 0 of AZD1222 vaccination. The receptors stem from an adult in good health. CDR3s include the opening cysteine and the closing phenylalanine or tryptophan. A D gene is named only where the DNA matches it firmly. A row's size may be missing; if present it is once, few, many or a size class.

J gene	D gene	clone size	CDR3 length	V gene	CDR3 DNA	CDR3 protein
TRBJ1-5	.	.	14	TRBV15	TGTGCCACCCGGGGAACAGGGAGCAATCAGCCCCAGCATTTT	CATRGTGSNQPQHF
TRBJ2-3	TRBD2	.	17	TRBV25-1	TGTGCCAGCAGTGATGGTAGCGGGGGGGCAACCACAGATACGCAGTATTTT	CASSDGSGGATTDTQYF
TRBJ2-7	.	.	14	TRBV7-2	TGTGCCAGCAGCTGGGACGGAAACTCCTACGAGCAGTACTTC	CASSWDGNSYEQYF
TRBJ2-7	.	.	15	TRBV28	TGTGCCAGCAGAAGCACAGGGAAGGGAGCCTACGAGCAGTACTTC	CASRSTGKGAYEQYF
TRBJ1-2	.	.	15	TRBV7-9	TGTGCCAGCAGCTATCTGGGGGGCGCTGGCTATGGCTACACCTTC	CASSYLGGAGYGYTF
TRBJ1-1	.	.	12	TRBV6-1	TGTGCCAGCAGTGAATTTGGGATTCAAGCTTTCTTT	CASSEFGIQAFF
TRBJ2-7	.	.	19	TRBV5-5	TGTGCCAGCAGCTTGTGGGGGTCTAGGGGTTTGTTGAGCTCCTACGAGCAGTACTTC	CASSLWGSRGLLSSYEQYF
TRBJ2-5	.	once	13	TRBV7-2	TGTGCCAGCAGCTTAGTGGAGGGTGGGACCCAGTACTTC	CASSLVEGGTQYF
TRBJ1-4	.	.	14	TRBV2	TGTGCCAGCAGTGAAGGCCAGGTTAATGAAAAACTGTTTTTT	CASSEGQVNEKLFF
TRBJ2-7	TRBD1	.	14	TRBV5-6	TGTGCCAGCAGCACGACAGGGGACCCCTACGAGCAGTACTTC	CASSTTGDPYEQYF
TRBJ2-2	.	.	11	TRBV11-3	TGTGCCAGCAGCATCACCGGGGAGCTGTTTTTT	CASSITGELFF
TRBJ2-3	TRBD1	once	13	TRBV9	TGTGCCAGTGGACAGGGAGCTCAGGATACGCAGTATTTT	CASGQGAQDTQYF
TRBJ1-1	.	.	14	TRBV27	TGTGCCAGCAGTGTACAGGGCTGGGACACTGAAGCTTTCTTT	CASSVQGWDTEAFF
TRBJ2-2	TRBD2	.	16	TRBV11-3	TGTGCCAGCAGCTCGGGCAGGCGGGGGTACACCGGGGAGCTGTTTTTT	CASSSGRRGYTGELFF
TRBJ1-4	TRBD1	.	18	TRBV4-1	TGCGCCAGCAGCCGCAAGGACAGGGCAGGGTCGGGGGATGAAAAACTGTTTTTT	CASSRKDRAGSGDEKLFF
TRBJ2-7	TRBD2	.	16	TRBV2	TGTGCCACTCAGGCCCTGGGACTAGCGGATTCCTACGAGCAGTACTTC	CATQALGLADSYEQYF
TRBJ1-3	.	.	14	TRBV6-6	TGTGCCAGCAGTTACTCAGGCTCTGGAAACACCATATATTTT	CASSYSGSGNTIYF
TRBJ1-2	.	.	14	TRBV11-2	TGTGCCAGCAGCTTAGCCTTTTCTGTGGATGGCTACACCTTC	CASSLAFSVDGYTF
TRBJ1-1	.	once	12	TRBV6-5	TGTGCCAGCAGTACCCGGGGGACTGAAGCTTTCTTT	CASSTRGTEAFF
TRBJ1-1	.	.	12	TRBV29-1	TGCAGCGTGGCGCCGAGGAACACTGAAGCTTTCTTT	CSVAPRNTEAFF
TRBJ2-7	.	once	14	TRBV28	TGTGCCAGCACTCCCGACCAGACCCCCTACGAGCAGTACTTC	CASTPDQTPYEQYF
TRBJ1-6	.	.	14	TRBV2	TGTGCCAGCAGTGATCCAGCACTATCTACTACCCTCCACTTT	CASSDPALSTTLHF